This TCR beta chain was obtained from a study of identical twins. There are 16 residues in the CDR3. Germline V gene data show CDR1 as SGHRS and CDR2 as YFSETQ. V dropped 0 bases and J dropped 3; count of bases not matched to a gene: 3. Each CDR3 protein is one row after TCRdb ran MiXCR on the 5' RACE reads. Of about 190,000 distinct CDR3 sequences in the sample, less than 20% were seen once. The data were also submitted as part of a second study, on T cells expressing NK-cell markers.

V usage is TRBV5-1 and J usage is TRBJ2-2, with 9 bases that match TRBD1. The clonotype was recovered from a woman younger than 35 in good health. Sequenced: CD8+ T cells sorted from blood. CDR3: CASSLVRTGDTGELFF. The CDR3 DNA sequence: TGCGCCAGCAGCTTGGTCCGGACAGGGGACACCGGGGAGCTGTTTTTT.